Each of the 12 T cell receptor beta chains below was sequenced from the same sample in a study of OX40 agonist ivuxolimab in advanced cancers. This table comes from immunoSEQ multiplex PCR, and its TCRdb copy is limited to in-frame clones, with some not included. Found here are around 13,000 clones, around 67% of them singletons; the top ten hold 26%. The sequencing here drew on CD4+ or CD8+ T cells sorted from blood, taken in a trial of the OX40 agonist ivuxolimab. The source is an adult with an advanced solid tumor such as melanoma, head and neck, liver or kidney cancer.

Only one count was recorded for this clone. This chain uses TRBV5-6 with TRBJ1-1; D might be TRBD1 (6 bases). V dropped 4 bases and J dropped 1 base, with 20 bases sitting between them. In germline, CDR1 is SGHDT, CDR2 YYEEEE. The CDR3 covers 17 residues. The DNA for the CDR3 is TGTGCCAGCAGCAGAGGGGGGTTCGGGGCGGGGAACACTGAAGCTTTCTTT. This encodes CASSRGGFGAGNTEAFF.

CDR3 residues: CASSGQTSSYEQYF. CDR3 bases: TGTGCCAGCAGCGGACAGACTAGCTCCTACGAGCAGTACTTC. The chain uses TRBV13 and TRBJ2-7; either TRBD1 or TRBD2 may fit D (6 bases each). Germline loops: CDR1 PRHDT, CDR2 FYEKMQ (reference sequence). This CDR3 has 14 residues. Deletions cut 5 bases from V and 0 bases from J, with 11 bases between.

The chain couples TRBV10-1 to TRBJ2-7; TRBD2 matches 12 bases. The CDR3 runs to 15 residues. V gave up 6 bases and J gave up 2 bases; unmatched junction bases: 5. Germline V gene lookup returns CDR1 WNHNN and CDR2 SYGVQD (reference sequence). This CDR3 is CASSPGLAGPYEQYF. For the CDR3, the DNA is TGCGCCAGCAGCCCGGGACTAGCGGGTCCCTACGAGCAGTACTTC.

A note on this clone: Within the sample, other DNA sequences also encode this same CDR3. J is TRBJ1-2 and V is TRBV28; TRBD1 might be the D (6 bases). Per the germline V gene, CDR1 is MDHEN and CDR2 is SYDVKM. The CDR3 totals 14 residues. Trimming left V 3 bases short and J 4 bases short, with 12 bases between. The CDR3 nucleotides are TGTGCCAGCAGTTTCCGGACAGTCCTCTATGGCTACACCTTC. Translated: CASSFRTVLYGYTF.

V usage is TRBV13 and J usage is TRBJ2-1; D possibly corresponds to TRBD2 (5 bases). The V gene lost 5 bases and the J gene lost 0 bases, with 14 bases spanning the gap. The CDR3 covers 16 residues. Per the germline V gene, CDR1 is PRHDT and CDR2 is FYEKMQ (reference sequence). CDR3 in DNA: TGTGCCAGCAGCCCTATACTGGGGAGCTCCTACAATGAGCAGTTCTTC. Encoded protein: CASSPILGSSYNEQFF.

On this clone itself: Mismatch with germline at one junction end may stem from a read error. V usage is TRBV5-1 and J usage is TRBJ1-1; D ambiguous. The CDR3 has 15 amino acids. The V gene's germline CDR1 is SGHRS and CDR2 YFSETQ. CDR3 protein: CASSLAGVGNAEAFF. CDR3 nucleotides: TGCGCCAGCAGCTTGGCCGGGGTGGGGAACGCTGAAGCTTTCTTT.

This chain uses TRBV11-2 with TRBJ2-7; 12 bases fit TRBD2. Trimming cost V 2 bases and J 4 bases; bases outside gene matches: 6. This CDR3 has 16 amino acids. Germline-derived CDR1 and CDR2 are SGHAT and FQNNGV. CDR3 amino acids: CASSLIASGGDYEQYF. The DNA of the CDR3 is TGTGCCAGCAGCTTAATCGCTAGCGGGGGGGATTACGAGCAGTACTTC.

The chain uses TRBV5-1 and TRBJ1-1; TRBD1 matches 8 bases. Per the germline V gene, CDR1 is SGHRS and CDR2 is YFSETQ. J gave up 4 bases and V 3 bases, and 2 bases lay outside the gene matches. CDR3 length: 13 residues. The DNA for the CDR3 is TGCGCCAGCAGCTGGACAGGGTTCACTGAAGCTTTCTTT. Encoded protein: CASSWTGFTEAFF.

V is TRBV7-3 and J is TRBJ2-1; D is tentatively TRBD1 or TRBD2 (7 bases each). Germline values: CDR1 SGHTA, CDR2 FQGTGA. Deletions cut 3 bases from V and 9 bases from J, with 12 bases between. The CDR3 contains 13 residues. CDR3 DNA: TGTGCCAGCAGCTTGGCCAGGGGGGGTGAGCAGTTCTTC. Protein sequence: CASSLARGGEQFF.

The rearrangement joins TRBV7-3 to TRBJ2-1; the match to TRBD2 covers 7 bases. Germline values: CDR1 SGHTA, CDR2 FQGTGA. Unmatched junction bases numbered 12, after V lost 5 bases and J lost 8 bases. CDR3 length: 15 amino acids. The CDR3 nucleotides are TGTGCCAGCAGCGCCGGACTAGGATCAGGCTATGAGCAGTTCTTC. It translates to CASSAGLGSGYEQFF.

This clone has only one observation. The CDR3 is CSGLKTGTEAFF. DNA of the CDR3: TGCAGCGGGTTGAAGACGGGCACTGAAGCTTTCTTT. The V and J genes are TRBV29-1 and TRBJ1-1; the D is unclear. Germline CDR1 SQVTM, CDR2 ANQGSEA. The germline V and J ends were trimmed by 7 bases and 4 bases, with 13 bases remaining between them. The CDR3 is 12 amino acids.

This clone was found many times. The chain is built from TRBV9 and TRBJ1-2; no clear D. Looked up from germline, CDR1 is SGDLS and CDR2 is YYNGEE. Trimming took off 4 bases at V and 8 bases at J, with 15 bases between the two ends. This CDR3 comprises 13 residues. In nucleotides, the CDR3 is TGTGCCAGCAGCACCCGCGGCCCGGGAGGCTACACCTTC. Its translation: CASSTRGPGGYTF.